The next 27 T cell receptor beta chains were all read from a single sample in a study of brain T cells in children with intractable seizures (dated by TCRdb to the early 2020s). According to the study, the label for this sample's time point signals: resected brain tissue, or blood drawn just prior to surgery. The library was obtained by the immunoSEQ multiplex PCR assay. TCRdb provides this immuneACCESS table in a form limited to in-frame rearrangements. Some clones are lacking; in checked studies, under half of them reflect an unresolved V gene, and why the rest are absent is not known. This sample has tens of thousands of clones in its table, and about 92% of those were observed once. The ten largest make up 1.5% of the sample. This specimen was peripheral blood, taken at surgery. The receptor source for this set is a boy younger than two with tuberous sclerosis and intractable seizures.

This chain links TRBV19 with TRBJ2-3; D is unclear. The CDR3 loop spans 13 amino acids. CDR1 is LNHDA, CDR2 SQIVND, per germline (reference sequence). The V gene lost 4 bases and the J gene lost 2 bases, with 7 bases spanning the gap. CDR3 amino acids: CASSTPYTDTQYF. CDR3 DNA: TGTGCCAGTAGTACTCCCTACACAGATACGCAGTATTTT.

The V and J genes are TRBV7-9 and TRBJ2-3, with TRBD2 matching over 8 bases. The ends lost 4 bases at V and 0 bases at J; junction bases unmatched: 6. CDR3 length: 16 residues. Germline CDR1 SEHNR, CDR2 FQNEAQ (reference sequence). The CDR3 coding sequence is TGTGCCAGCAGCTCCAGACTAGCGACTAGCACAGATACGCAGTATTTT. Protein sequence: CASSSRLATSTDTQYF.

The V gene is TRBV27, the J gene TRBJ2-2, with D tentatively TRBD2 (5 bases). There are 14 residues in the CDR3. Germline CDR1 is MNHEY and CDR2 is SMNVEV (reference sequence). Trimming took off 4 bases at V and 4 bases at J, with 10 bases between the two ends. In DNA form, the CDR3 reads TGTGCCAGCAGTTATAGCGCGGGCACCGGGGAGCTGTTTTTT. Translating it yields CASSYSAGTGELFF.

The rearrangement uses TRBV25-1 and TRBJ2-6; D gene unclear. The length of the CDR3 is 13 residues. CDR1 MGHDK and CDR2 SYGVNS come from the germline V gene. Trimming pared 6 bases from V and 4 bases from J, leaving 7 bases between. The CDR3 loop reads CASSPGGANVLTF. In nucleotides, the CDR3 is TGTGCCAGCAGCCCCGGGGGGGCCAACGTCCTGACTTTC.

The CDR3, as DNA: TGTGCCAGCAGGGGAACAGGGAATCGGCCCTACGAGCAGTACTTC. This codes for CASRGTGNRPYEQYF. The rearrangement links TRBV2 to TRBJ2-7; possible D gene TRBD1, 6 bases. Deletions cut 6 bases from V and 2 bases from J, with 17 bases between. Looked up from germline, CDR1 is SNHLY and CDR2 is FYNNEI. The CDR3 has 15 residues.

The CDR3 loop reads CASSYSALAEKLFF. For the CDR3, the DNA is TGTGCCAGCAGTTACTCAGCGCTAGCTGAAAAACTGTTTTTT. The V call is TRBV6-5, the J call TRBJ1-4; no reliable D call. Germline lookup yields CDR1 MNHEY and CDR2 SVGAGI. This CDR3 is built from 14 residues. V was shortened by 0 bases and J by 7 bases, with 9 bases between the two germline ends.

This CDR3 reads CASSRGIPDEKLFF. In nucleotides, the CDR3 is TGTGCCAGCAGTCGCGGGATACCTGATGAAAAACTGTTTTTT. This chain connects TRBV6-5 to TRBJ1-4; D is uncertain. Trimming cost V 5 bases and J 6 bases, with 13 bases left between them. The CDR3 contains 14 residues. Germline V gene sequence: CDR1 MNHEY, CDR2 SVGAGI.

This chain connects TRBV11-3 to TRBJ2-5, with TRBD1 identical over 8 bases. The trim removed 6 bases at V and 2 bases at J, leaving 8 bases unmatched. The CDR3 covers 15 residues. Per germline, CDR1 SGHNT and CDR2 YENEEA. CDR3 sequence: CASSRGGQGQETQYF. For the CDR3, the DNA is TGTGCCAGCAGTCGAGGCGGACAGGGTCAAGAGACCCAGTACTTC.

The chain uses TRBV5-1 and TRBJ2-5; 13 bases agree with TRBD2. After removal of 0 bases from V and 2 bases from J, the junction contained 4 bases not matched to a gene. The CDR3 runs to 17 residues. CDR1 and CDR2 (germline): SGHRS, YFSETQ. This CDR3 reads CASSLGLAGGDQETQYF. The DNA for the CDR3 is TGCGCCAGCAGCTTGGGACTAGCGGGAGGAGATCAAGAGACCCAGTACTTC.

About this clone: Germline and junction disagree at one end, which may indicate a read error. V gene TRBV10-3 combines with J gene TRBJ1-3; 8 bases are a match to TRBD1. The CDR3 consists of 14 residues. CDR1 ENHRY and CDR2 SYGVKD come from the germline V gene. The CDR3 loop is CAISESTTSRGRIF. The CDR3 nucleotides are TGTGCCATCAGTGAGTCGACGACGAGCAGGGGGCGGATCTTT.

This chain links TRBV19 with TRBJ1-1; D unclear. Germline-derived CDR1 and CDR2 are LNHDA and SQIVND (reference sequence). This CDR3 contains 14 residues. V lost 3 bases to trimming and J lost 4 bases, with 12 bases between them. In nucleotides, the CDR3 is TGTGCCAGTAGTATGGGAGGGCGAGTCACTGAAGCTTTCTTT. Its protein product is CASSMGGRVTEAFF.

This chain connects TRBV11-3 to TRBJ2-1; 9 bases fit TRBD1. The germline V gene encodes CDR1 SGHNT and CDR2 YENEEA. Losses at the gene ends were 4 bases for V and 2 bases for J; bases not matched to a gene: 9. The CDR3 runs 17 residues. CDR3 sequence: CASSSRDRDPTYNEQFF. The DNA of the CDR3 is TGTGCCAGCAGCTCCAGGGACAGGGACCCTACCTACAATGAGCAGTTCTTC.

The V call is TRBV5-6, the J call TRBJ1-2, with D hard to call. The CDR3 totals 16 residues. The V and J ends lost 0 bases and 4 bases respectively, with 16 bases between them. Germline V gene data show CDR1 as SGHDT and CDR2 as YYEEEE. CDR3 in amino acids: CASSLAPVGGPYGYTF. The CDR3 nucleotides read TGTGCCAGCAGCTTGGCCCCGGTCGGAGGGCCCTATGGCTACACCTTC.

This clone was seen only once. The V gene is TRBV24-1, the J gene TRBJ2-3; 8 nucleotides align to TRBD2. CDR1 KGHDR and CDR2 SFDVKD come from the germline V gene. The junction had 3 bases not matched to a gene; V was cut back by 6 bases and J by 5 bases. This CDR3 is built from 13 residues. The CDR3 loop reads CATSQAGVDTQYF. The CDR3 DNA is TGTGCCACCAGTCAAGCGGGAGTAGATACGCAGTATTTT.

The V call is TRBV7-6, the J call TRBJ2-5, with 7 bases aligning to TRBD1. The junction had 11 bases not matched to a gene; V was cut back by 5 bases and J by 2 bases. Germline loops: CDR1 SGHVS, CDR2 FNYEAQ. The CDR3 runs 16 residues. CDR3 DNA: TGTGCCAGCAGCCCACACCGGCTGGGACAGCAAGAGACCCAGTACTTC. Protein product: CASSPHRLGQQETQYF.

The chain has TRBV5-1 and TRBJ2-1, with D uncertain. The CDR3 consists of 16 residues. The ends were cut back, 1 base at V and 0 bases at J, with 11 bases in the middle. Germline-derived CDR1 and CDR2 are SGHRS and YFSETQ. This CDR3 is CASSLSWSVSYNEQFF. CDR3 nucleotides: TGCGCCAGCAGCTTGTCTTGGAGCGTCTCCTACAATGAGCAGTTCTTC.

V usage is TRBV21-1 and J usage is TRBJ2-3; the D call in the table, TRBD1, was not verified against the DNA. TRBV21-1 is a known pseudogene. The CDR3 loop spans 15 amino acids. CDR3 in amino acids: CASSNDRTGTDTQYF. In nucleotides, the CDR3 is TGTGCCAGCAGCAACGACCGGACAGGCACAGATACGCAGTATTTT.

The chain recombines TRBV9 with TRBJ1-1, with D uncertain. Trimming pared 3 bases from V and 4 bases from J, leaving 16 bases between. CDR1 and CDR2 from the germline V gene are SGDLS and YYNGEE. The CDR3 contains 15 residues. CDR3 residues: CASSADPTGITEAFF. The CDR3 bases are TGTGCCAGCAGCGCTGACCCAACGGGGATCACTGAAGCTTTCTTT.

The chain is built from TRBV6-5 and TRBJ1-1; tentatively, D is TRBD1 (5 bases). This CDR3 comprises 13 residues. Trimming pared 10 bases from V and 3 bases from J, leaving 15 bases between. The germline gives CDR1 MNHEY, CDR2 SVGAGI. CDR3 amino acids: CATRLGGDTEAFF. Here the CDR3 DNA reads TGTGCCACCCGCCTGGGGGGAGACACTGAAGCTTTCTTT.

This clone was seen once. The chain recombines TRBV9 with TRBJ2-5; 8 nucleotides align to TRBD1. The CDR3 is 18 residues long. Per germline, CDR1 SGDLS and CDR2 YYNGEE. The V segment lost 4 bases and the J segment 3 bases; nucleotides outside the gene matches: 17. The CDR3 reads CASSFHPRVDRVKETQYF. The DNA for the CDR3 is TGTGCCAGCAGCTTCCATCCCCGCGTGGACAGGGTCAAAGAGACCCAGTACTTC.

This clone has just one count. The rearrangement links TRBV7-3 to TRBJ1-3, with a possible D match to TRBD1 (6 bases). The CDR3 runs to 15 residues. The germline V and J ends were trimmed by 0 bases and 8 bases, with 14 bases remaining between them. Per the germline V gene, CDR1 is SGHTA and CDR2 is FQGTGA. The CDR3 bases are TGTGCCAGCAGCTTAACGGGAGGAAAGGGGGACACCATATATTTT. Its translation is CASSLTGGKGDTIYF.

This chain links TRBV10-3 with TRBJ1-2, with 7 positions matching TRBD1. The CDR3 covers 15 residues. Germline V gives CDR1 ENHRY, CDR2 SYGVKD. V shed 5 bases, J shed 3 bases, and the junction held 9 bases outside the gene matches. CDR3 bases: TGTGCCATCAGTCCCCGCGACAGGGCTGACTATGGCTACACCTTC. Amino acids: CAISPRDRADYGYTF.

On this clone: At one of its ends the junction is not consistent with the germline gene, which may arise from a read error. The rearrangement joins TRBV18 to TRBJ1-2; perhaps TRBD1 as D (5 bases). CDR1 is KGHSH, CDR2 LQKENI, per germline. This CDR3 contains 15 residues. CDR3 amino acids: CASSPLGVDFFGYTF. The CDR3 DNA is TGTGCCAGCTCTCCACTGGGGGTAGATTTTTTTGGCTACACCTTC.

The chain joins TRBV7-9 to TRBJ1-2; D is ambiguous. The CDR3 is made up of 12 amino acids. Trimming stripped 7 bases from V and 8 bases from J, with 14 bases between. Germline V gives CDR1 SEHNR, CDR2 FQNEAQ (reference sequence). CDR3 sequence: CASNILFEGYTF. The CDR3 DNA reads TGTGCCAGCAATATCCTATTTGAGGGCTACACCTTC.

The chain recombines TRBV29-1 with TRBJ1-2; D ambiguous. V lost 5 bases to trimming and J lost 3 bases, with 7 bases between them. CDR1 is SQVTM and CDR2 is ANQGSEA in the germline V gene. This CDR3 contains 11 residues. The CDR3 loop reads CSVREDYGYTF. The CDR3 region has the DNA TGCAGCGTTCGTGAGGACTATGGCTACACCTTC.

The chain carries TRBV3-1 (or the pseudogene TRBV3-2) and TRBJ1-1, with D perhaps matching TRBD1 (6 bases). The CDR3 has 18 amino acids. Germline-derived CDR1 and CDR2 are LGHDT and YNNKEL (reference sequence). The ends were cut back, 4 bases at V and 7 bases at J, with 28 bases in the middle. The DNA for the CDR3 is TGTGCCAGCAGCCCGACGGACAGTCACTCCCCCCTCGCTTTTGAAGCTTTCTTT. It encodes CASSPTDSHSPLAFEAFF.

The chain employs TRBV3-1 (or the pseudogene TRBV3-2) and TRBJ2-5; TRBD1 matches 9 bases. V shed 4 bases, J shed 4 bases, and the junction held 10 bases outside the gene matches. Germline CDR1 is LGHDT and CDR2 is YNNKEL (reference sequence). The CDR3 length is 16 residues. CDR3 region: CASSRNRGQQGETQYF. CDR3 in DNA: TGTGCCAGCAGCCGGAACAGGGGGCAACAAGGAGAGACCCAGTACTTC.